The 3 T cell receptor beta chains reported below all come from one sample, sequenced in a study of T cell repertoires in cytomegalovirus infection. TCRdb reprocessed the reads with MiXCR, giving one entry per CDR3 protein. The sample includes 300,000 to 450,000 distinct CDR3 sequences, around 18% of them seen just once. The source material was PBMCs. All receptors derive from a human donor in good health (CMV status not recorded). Some clones in this sample may be carry-over from other donors' samples.

This clonotype turned up a few times. The J gene is TRBJ2-3, the V gene TRBV7-9, with D maybe TRBD2 (6 bases). This CDR3 spans 15 amino acids. CDR1 SEHNR and CDR2 FQNEAQ come from the germline V gene (reference sequence). Between the trimmed V and J ends, which lost 4 bases and 0 bases, there was a span of 11 bases. The chain's CDR3 is CASSWGGLSTDTQYF. The CDR3 coding sequence is TGTGCCAGCAGCTGGGGAGGTCTGAGCACAGATACGCAGTATTTT.

The chain is built from TRBV27 and TRBJ2-5, with TRBD2 matching over 10 bases. CDR1 is MNHEY, CDR2 SMNVEV, per germline (reference sequence). The V and J ends lost 6 bases and 1 base, in that order; junction bases with no gene match: 2. The CDR3 has 14 amino acids. In DNA form, the CDR3 reads TGTGCCAGCAGGACTAGCGGGTTCCAAGAGACCCAGTACTTC. It specifies CASRTSGFQETQYF.

The table lists this clonotype with many counts. The DNA is left out, because the CDR3 cannot be placed on it with certainty; the CDR3 is given as TCRdb lists it. The V gene is TRBV7-7, the J gene TRBJ2-1. Per the germline V gene, CDR1 is SSHAT and CDR2 is FNYEAQ (reference sequence). The CDR3 region is 15 residues in length, termini included. The CDR3 loop reads CASSFGGSLDNEQFF.